Described below is a single TCR beta chain sequence and its context. Germline V lookup: CDR1 LGHNT, CDR2 FRNRAP. Germline trimming cut 5 bases from V and 3 bases from J; bases unmatched to any gene: 7. The CDR3 spans 15 residues. Researchers made TCR beta libraries by using iRepertoire HTBI primers and running Arm-PCR on CDR3 regions. Each CDR3 protein is one row after TCRdb ran MiXCR on the multiplex PCR reads. The repertoire holds about 530,000 distinct CDR3 sequences, with roughly 16% as singletons. Time point reported: newly diagnosed GD, antithyroid drugs for less than 3 months. The TCR library used RNA extracted from PBMCs. This record belongs to a study of regulatory T cells in long-lasting Graves disease. About the research overall: Patients newly diagnosed with Graves' had been on antithyroid drugs for under 3 months.

These sequences were also reported in another study, on T cells in Graves' hyperthyroidism and ophthalmopathy.

This clonotype originated in a woman aged 35-65 years with Graves disease. V gene TRBV12-5 combines with J gene TRBJ2-5; 9 nucleotides line up with TRBD1. Material: peripheral blood mononuclear cells (PBMCs), obtained at new diagnosis, from a patient treated with antithyroid drugs. This CDR3 is CASGGYRGLEETQYF. Written as DNA, the CDR3 is TGTGCTAGTGGTGGATACAGGGGGCTTGAAGAGACCCAGTACTTC. Looking up the rest from reference TRBV12-5 and TRBJ2-5 gives the full variable domain: DARVTQTPRHKVTEMGQEVTMRCQPILGHNTVFWYRQTMMQGLELLAYFRNRAPLDDSGMPKDRFSAEMPDATLATLKIQPSEPRDSAVYFCASGGYRGLEETQYFGPGTRLLVL.